The present T cell receptor beta chain was sequenced within a study of blood T cell repertoires in COVID-19. Study-wide background: Nucleic acid was either cDNA or gDNA, and it came from T cells, B-cell-depleted T cells, or PBMCs.

As originally analysed: How many nucleated cells were present was estimated from reference gene primer amplification. Sequencing used immunoSEQ multiplex PCR; TCRdb keeps in-frame clones, though not all of them. The DNA gave D and trimming, while V, J and clone size come from that table. The sample contains about 220,000 clones, around 84% of which appear only once. The CDR3 length is 15 residues. Trimming removed 4 bases from V and 4 bases from J, with 13 bases in between. Germline CDR1 is SGHAT and CDR2 is FQDESV (reference sequence). This chain links TRBV11-1 with TRBJ2-2, with D unclear. Material: peripheral blood. The source of this sequence is a woman aged 55-69 years who had recovered from COVID-19. CDR3 bases: TGTGCCAGCAGCTCCTTCTCAGTAATCACCGGGGAGCTGTTTTTT. Its translation: CASSSFSVITGELFF. Full variable domain (remainder filled in from reference TRBV11-1 and TRBJ2-2): EAEVAQSPRYKITEKSQAVAFWCDPISGHATLYWYRQILGQGPELLVQFQDESVVDDSQLPKDRFSAERLKGVDSTLKIQPAELGDSAMYLCASSSFSVITGELFFGEGSRLTVL.